This TCR beta chain was obtained from a study of cytomegalovirus exposure and HLA in healthy donors. Overall study results and limits: In a later analysis, V- and J-gene trimming of beta chains associated with a DCLRE1C missense variant, replicated independently.

Turning to this clone: Its antigen is unknown.

Germline CDR1 reads SGHDT; CDR2 reads YYEEEE. The CDR3 has 13 amino acids. The V gene lost 3 bases and the J gene lost 2 bases, with 9 bases spanning the gap. The PCR contained 60 Vbeta and 13 Jbeta primers. Under the authors' procedure: Later, about 80 million unique TCR beta chains were counted in an analysis, and approximately 10 million of them were shared. Sequencing was performed with immunoSEQ multiplex PCR; in TCRdb, only in-frame clones are kept and a portion is missing. D and trimming come from the DNA, and the V and J calls and clone size come from that table. Of about 34,000 clones listed, approximately 79% are singletons.

The source is a woman younger than 35 in good health and CMV-seropositive. Sequenced input: PBMCs. The V and J genes are TRBV5-6 and TRBJ2-7; tentative D call: TRBD2 (5 bases). CDR3 sequence: CASSSDSAYEQYF. DNA of the CDR3: TGTGCCAGCAGCTCGGACTCCGCCTACGAGCAGTACTTC.